This entry lists 27 T cell receptor beta chains sequenced from one sample in a study of cytomegalovirus exposure and HLA in healthy donors. Produced via immunoSEQ multiplex PCR; TCRdb's table is partial and in-frame only. Counted here are around 130,000 clones, roughly 90% occurring once; the ten biggest clones make up 3% to 4%. Sequencing was carried out using PBMCs. Receptor source: a man aged 30 to 39 in good health and CMV-seronegative.

Regarding this clone: Different DNA sequences within this sample yield the same CDR3. The chain is built from TRBV27 and TRBJ1-5; D is uncertain. CDR3 length: 12 residues. The V gene's germline CDR1 is MNHEY and CDR2 SMNVEV (reference sequence). The V and J ends lost 3 bases and 6 bases respectively, with 6 bases between them. This CDR3 reads CASSLAGQPQHF. CDR3 nucleotides: TGTGCCAGCAGTTTGGCAGGTCAGCCCCAGCATTTT.

The rearrangement uses TRBV5-6 and TRBJ2-3; 13 positions agree with TRBD2. CDR1 is SGHDT, CDR2 YYEEEE, per germline. This CDR3 is built from 18 residues. V gave up 3 bases and J gave up 2 bases; unmatched junction bases: 9. The CDR3 DNA reads as TGTGCCAGCAGCTCCATTGGACTAGCGGGGGCCTCCACAGATACGCAGTATTTT. This translates into CASSSIGLAGASTDTQYF.

In DNA, the CDR3 is TGTGCCAGCACCCTAATGGGGGGTGATGAAAAACTGTTTTTT. Encoded protein: CASTLMGGDEKLFF. The chain joins TRBV6-1 to TRBJ1-4; perhaps TRBD1 as D (5 bases). CDR1 and CDR2 (germline): MNHNS, SASEGT. V was trimmed by 7 bases and J by 6 bases, leaving 15 bases between them. This CDR3 has 14 amino acids.

This rearrangement joins TRBV9 to TRBJ1-6, with 8 bases aligning to TRBD1. Germline-derived CDR1 and CDR2 are SGDLS and YYNGEE. CDR3 length equals 16 residues. The ends lost 3 bases at V and 4 bases at J; junction bases unmatched: 6. The CDR3 protein is CASSDRQGLYNSPLHF. In nucleotides, the CDR3 is TGTGCCAGCAGCGACCGACAGGGGCTTTATAATTCACCCCTCCACTTT.

The gene calls are TRBV7-3 and TRBJ2-1; 9 bases match TRBD1. V lost 8 bases and J lost 3; bases outside the gene matches: 5. CDR1 is SGHTA, CDR2 FQGTGA, per germline. The CDR3 runs 14 residues. The CDR3 coding sequence is TGTGCCAGCGCCCGGGACAGGGTCTACAATGAGCAGTTCTTC. Translated: CASARDRVYNEQFF.

This clone was counted a single time. This chain links TRBV2 with TRBJ2-4; D may be TRBD2 (5 bases). The CDR3 spans 15 residues. Deletions cut 5 bases from V and 0 bases from J, with 11 bases between. Germline CDR1 SNHLY, CDR2 FYNNEI. The CDR3 DNA follows: TGTGCCAGCAGTCCCTACGGGGTAGCCAAAAACATTCAGTACTTC. It codes for CASSPYGVAKNIQYF.

V gene TRBV5-1 combines with J gene TRBJ2-3; tentatively, D is TRBD1 (6 bases). Trimming took 2 bases from V and 4 from J, leaving 20 bases between them. Per the germline V gene, CDR1 is SGHRS and CDR2 is YFSETQ. The CDR3 consists of 17 residues. This chain's CDR3 is CASSFPPGQQGADTQYF. The CDR3 DNA is TGCGCCAGCAGCTTCCCCCCGGGACAACAGGGTGCAGATACGCAGTATTTT.

This clone occurred once. The chain employs TRBV5-6 and TRBJ2-7; 7 nucleotides align to TRBD1. Trimming removed 0 bases from V and 2 bases from J; junction bases left unmatched: 2. This CDR3 comprises 14 residues. CDR1 SGHDT and CDR2 YYEEEE come from the germline V gene. Here the CDR3 reads CASSLGTGTYEQYF. CDR3 nucleotide sequence: TGTGCCAGCAGCTTGGGGACAGGAACCTACGAGCAGTACTTC.

This clone was picked up one time. The chain joins TRBV28 to TRBJ2-7; TRBD1 is a possible D gene (6 bases). Trimming took 7 bases from V and 4 from J, leaving 8 bases between them. The CDR3 has 11 amino acids. CDR1 and CDR2 from the germline V gene are MDHEN and SYDVKM. CDR3 residues: CASNQGYEQYF. Written as DNA, the CDR3 is TGTGCCAGCAACCAGGGGTACGAGCAGTACTTC.

V gene TRBV5-4 combines with J gene TRBJ2-5, with a weak D call TRBD1 (5 bases). With 2 bases removed from V and 5 bases from J, the gap between germline ends came to 10 bases. This CDR3 has 13 residues. CDR1 is SGHNT and CDR2 is YYREEE in the germline V gene (reference sequence). CDR3 bases: TGTGCCAGCAGCTTCTCAGGGTTGGAGACCCAGTACTTC. Translated: CASSFSGLETQYF.

This clone has a single count. The chain links TRBV4-3 to TRBJ2-7; a weak D match, TRBD1 (5 bases). The CDR3 runs 15 residues. Germline V lookup: CDR1 LGHNA, CDR2 YSLEER. Trimming removed 0 bases at V and 0 bases at J, with 9 bases between. The CDR3 reads CASSQDSDSSYEQYF. The CDR3 nucleotides read TGCGCCAGCAGCCAAGATAGTGACAGCTCCTACGAGCAGTACTTC.

J is TRBJ1-6 and V is TRBV2, with TRBD1 matching 7 bases. V was clipped by 6 bases and J by 4 bases; unmatched bases: 6. The germline V gene encodes CDR1 SNHLY and CDR2 FYNNEI. This CDR3 is 15 amino acids long. The chain's CDR3 is CASSDRAAYNSPLHF. The CDR3 nucleotides are TGTGCCAGCAGCGACAGGGCCGCATATAATTCACCCCTCCACTTT.

The rearrangement joins TRBV5-1 to TRBJ1-3; unclear D gene. This CDR3 has 15 amino acids. Germline CDR1 is SGHRS and CDR2 is YFSETQ. V dropped 2 bases and J dropped 0 bases, with 9 bases sitting between them. CDR3 sequence reads: CASSFGQLSGNTIYF. CDR3 DNA sequence: TGCGCCAGCAGCTTTGGGCAGCTCTCTGGAAACACCATATATTTT.

The rearrangement links TRBV19 to TRBJ1-6, with 7 bases lining up with TRBD1. Germline V gene data show CDR1 as LNHDA and CDR2 as SQIVND (reference sequence). The CDR3 extends over 19 amino acids. After removal of 6 bases from V and 0 bases from J, the junction contained 14 bases not matched to a gene. The CDR3 DNA sequence: TGTGCCAGTAGCAACCCTCCGGACAGGCTAAGCTCCTATAATTCACCCCTCCACTTT. Translation: CASSNPPDRLSSYNSPLHF. The complete variable domain, with remaining parts taken from reference TRBV19 and TRBJ1-6, reads DGGITQSPKYLFRKEGQNVTLSCEQNLNHDAMYWYRQDPGQGLRLIYYSQIVNDFQKGDIAEGYSVSREKKESFPLTVTSAQKNPTAFYLCASSNPPDRLSSYNSPLHFGNGTRLTVT.

The V gene is TRBV7-2, the J gene TRBJ1-6; 10 bases agree with TRBD1. Trimming at V came to 5 bases and at J to 6 bases, leaving 4 bases not matched to a gene. Germline V gives CDR1 SGHTA, CDR2 FQGNSA. This CDR3 spans 15 amino acids. CDR3 sequence (DNA): TGTGCCAGCAGCATCTGGACAGGGGGTAATTCACCCCTCCACTTT. This gives the protein CASSIWTGGNSPLHF.

The V gene is TRBV6-4, the J gene TRBJ1-2; D is possibly TRBD1 (5 bases). This CDR3 region has 12 residues. V was cut by 10 bases and J by 8 bases, with 17 bases left in between. Germline CDR1 reads MRHNA; CDR2 reads SNTAGT. CDR3 region: CATTGGAGGYTF. CDR3 sequence (DNA): TGTGCCACCACGGGGGGAGCCGGCGGCTACACCTTC.

The V call is TRBV27, the J call TRBJ2-3; TRBD2 matches at 8 bases. This CDR3 is built from 14 residues. Germline V gene data show CDR1 as MNHEY and CDR2 as SMNVEV (reference sequence). Trimming took 4 bases from V and 4 from J; bases not matched to a gene: 4. CDR3 loop: CASSYGGGSDTQYF. In DNA form, the CDR3 reads TGTGCCAGCAGTTACGGGGGGGGTTCAGATACGCAGTATTTT.

The CDR3 DNA sequence: TGTGCCACCAGCAGTCCGGGACAGGGCTATGGCTACACCTTC. Translating it yields CATSSPGQGYGYTF. V and J are TRBV15 and TRBJ1-2, with 9 bases that match TRBD1. This CDR3 is built from 14 residues. Germline V gene lookup returns CDR1 LNHNV and CDR2 YYDKDF (reference sequence). Trimming removed 3 bases from V and 4 bases from J; junction bases left unmatched: 3. Complete variable domain (other parts from reference TRBV15 and TRBJ1-2): DAMVIQNPRYQVTQFGKPVTLSCSQTLNHNVMYWYQQKSSQAPKLLFHYYDKDFNNEADTPDNFQSRRPNTSFCFLDIRSPGLGDTAMYLCATSSPGQGYGYTFGSGTRLTVV.

V and J are TRBV7-6 and TRBJ2-7, with D perhaps TRBD1 (6 bases). The CDR3 length is 15 residues. V was trimmed by 1 base and J by 6 bases, leaving 16 bases between them. From germline, CDR1 is SGHVS and CDR2 FNYEAQ. The CDR3 bases are TGTGCCAGCAGCTTAGTTCAGGGGCTTGTTGCCGAGCAGTACTTC. Encoded protein: CASSLVQGLVAEQYF.

The genes are TRBV5-1 and TRBJ2-3, with 12 bases lining up with TRBD2. The junction had 7 bases not matched to a gene; V was cut back by 4 bases and J by 4 bases. This CDR3 spans 16 amino acids. CDR1 is SGHRS, CDR2 YFSETQ, per germline. CDR3 region: CASSVTSGGVADTQYF. In DNA, the CDR3 is TGCGCCAGCAGCGTGACTAGCGGGGGAGTGGCAGATACGCAGTATTTT.

This clone came up once. The genes are TRBV12-5 and TRBJ2-1, with 7 bases matching TRBD2. Germline values: CDR1 LGHNT, CDR2 FRNRAP. CDR3 length equals 14 residues. V gave up 6 bases and J gave up 4 bases; unmatched junction bases: 6. CDR3 DNA: TGTGCTAGTGGAAAGAGCGGGAAATACAATGAGCAGTTCTTC. Translated, it gives CASGKSGKYNEQFF.

CDR3 loop: CASSLSSGGYNEQFF. The CDR3 DNA follows: TGCGCCAGCAGCTTGTCCAGCGGGGGCTACAATGAGCAGTTCTTC. V gene TRBV5-1 combines with J gene TRBJ2-1, with TRBD2 matching over 8 bases. With V trimmed by 1 base and J by 3 bases, 3 bases remained unmatched. There are 15 residues in the CDR3. Germline V gives CDR1 SGHRS, CDR2 YFSETQ.

This chain joins TRBV13 and TRBJ2-7; D remains ambiguous. CDR1 and CDR2 from the germline V gene are PRHDT and FYEKMQ (reference sequence). The ends were cut back, 2 bases at V and 4 bases at J, with 9 bases in the middle. There are 13 residues in the CDR3. As DNA, the CDR3 is TGTGCCAGCAGCTTAAAGAACTTTTACGAGCAGTACTTC. It yields the protein CASSLKNFYEQYF. Drawing the rest from reference TRBV13 and TRBJ2-7, the complete variable domain is AAGVIQSPRHLIKEKRETATLKCYPIPRHDTVYWYQQGPGQDPQFLISFYEKMQSDKGSIPDRFSAQQFSDYHSELNMSSLELGDSALYFCASSLKNFYEQYFGPGTRLTVT.

This clone was counted a single time. The rearrangement uses TRBV27 and TRBJ2-5, with 8 bases identical to TRBD2. V trimming: 3 bases; J trimming: 5 bases; junction bases outside the gene matches: 8. The CDR3 contains 15 residues. Germline V CDR1 and CDR2: MNHEY, SMNVEV (reference sequence). The CDR3 protein is CASSLSGGVPETQYF. Written as DNA, the CDR3 is TGTGCCAGCAGTTTGAGCGGGGGCGTCCCTGAGACCCAGTACTTC.

The V gene is TRBV19, the J gene TRBJ1-1; 7 bases fit TRBD1. V was pared by 5 bases and J by 0 bases, with 6 bases of the junction left unmatched. Germline V lookup: CDR1 LNHDA, CDR2 SQIVND (reference sequence). The CDR3 consists of 15 residues. CDR3 nucleotide sequence: TGTGCCAGTAGTTGGGGGACAGTAGTGAACACTGAAGCTTTCTTT. Encoded protein: CASSWGTVVNTEAFF.

The chain employs TRBV29-1 and TRBJ2-5; tentative D call: TRBD2 (5 bases). Trimming took off 3 bases at V and 0 bases at J, with 11 bases between the two ends. The CDR3 runs 14 residues. From germline, CDR1 is SQVTM and CDR2 ANQGSEA. CDR3 nucleotide sequence: TGCAGCGTTGAGTTCATGAGGGACCAAGAGACCCAGTACTTC. Protein product: CSVEFMRDQETQYF.

By proportion, this clone is medium-sized (0.01 to 0.1%). The chain carries TRBV7-6 and TRBJ1-4; 8 bases map to TRBD1. Germline CDR1 reads SGHVS; CDR2 reads FNYEAQ. After removal of 4 bases from V and 4 bases from J, the junction contained 8 bases not matched to a gene. This CDR3 has 16 residues. CDR3 nucleotides: TGTGCCAGCAGCTGCGGACAGGGTCCCATTAATGAAAAACTGTTTTTT. Its protein is CASSCGQGPINEKLFF.